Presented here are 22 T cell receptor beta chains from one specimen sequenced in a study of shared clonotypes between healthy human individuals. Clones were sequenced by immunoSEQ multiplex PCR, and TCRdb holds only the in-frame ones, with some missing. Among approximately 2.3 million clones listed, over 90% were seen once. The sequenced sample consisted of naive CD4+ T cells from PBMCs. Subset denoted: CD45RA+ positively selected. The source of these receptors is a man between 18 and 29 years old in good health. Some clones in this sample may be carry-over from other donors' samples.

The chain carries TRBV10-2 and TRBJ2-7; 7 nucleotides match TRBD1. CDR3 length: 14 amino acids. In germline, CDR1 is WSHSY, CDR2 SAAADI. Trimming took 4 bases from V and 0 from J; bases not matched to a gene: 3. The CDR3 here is CASSGTGGSYEQYF. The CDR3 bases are TGCGCCAGCAGTGGGACAGGCGGCTCCTACGAGCAGTACTTC.

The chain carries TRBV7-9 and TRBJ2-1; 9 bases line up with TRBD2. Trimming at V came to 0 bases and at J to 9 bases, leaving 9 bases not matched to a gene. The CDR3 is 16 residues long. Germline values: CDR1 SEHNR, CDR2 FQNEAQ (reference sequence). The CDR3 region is CASSLALAGGPGEQFF. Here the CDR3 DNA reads TGTGCCAGCAGCTTAGCGCTTGCGGGAGGGCCGGGTGAGCAGTTCTTC.

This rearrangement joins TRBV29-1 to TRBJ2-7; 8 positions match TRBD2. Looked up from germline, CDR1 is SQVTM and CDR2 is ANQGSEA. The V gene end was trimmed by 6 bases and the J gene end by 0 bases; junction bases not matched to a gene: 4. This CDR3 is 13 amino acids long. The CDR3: CSVTSVNSYEQYF. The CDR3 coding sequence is TGCAGCGTGACTAGCGTTAACTCCTACGAGCAGTACTTC.

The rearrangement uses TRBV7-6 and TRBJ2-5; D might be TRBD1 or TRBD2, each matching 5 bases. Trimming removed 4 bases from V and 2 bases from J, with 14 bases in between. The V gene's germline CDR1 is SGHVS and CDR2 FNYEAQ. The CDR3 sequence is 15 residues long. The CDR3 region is CASSSQGGQQETQYF. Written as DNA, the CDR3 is TGTGCCAGCAGCTCGCAGGGCGGGCAGCAAGAGACCCAGTACTTC.

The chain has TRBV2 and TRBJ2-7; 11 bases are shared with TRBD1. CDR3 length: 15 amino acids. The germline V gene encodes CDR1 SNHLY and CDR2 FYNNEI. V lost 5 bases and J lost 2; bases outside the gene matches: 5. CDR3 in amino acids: CASSIEGQGAYEQYF. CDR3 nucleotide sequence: TGTGCCAGCAGTATTGAGGGACAGGGGGCCTACGAGCAGTACTTC.

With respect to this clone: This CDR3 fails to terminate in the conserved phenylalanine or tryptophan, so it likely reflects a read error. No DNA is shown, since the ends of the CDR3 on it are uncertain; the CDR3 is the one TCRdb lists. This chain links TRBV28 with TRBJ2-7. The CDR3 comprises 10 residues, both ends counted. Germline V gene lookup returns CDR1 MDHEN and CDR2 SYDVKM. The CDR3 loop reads CASSLSRTPP.

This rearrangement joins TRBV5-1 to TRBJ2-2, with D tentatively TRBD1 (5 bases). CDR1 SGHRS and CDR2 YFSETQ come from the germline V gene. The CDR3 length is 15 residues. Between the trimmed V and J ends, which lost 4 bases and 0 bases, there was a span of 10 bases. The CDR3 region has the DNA TGCGCCAGCAGCCACGACAGCCCGAACACCGGGGAGCTGTTTTTT. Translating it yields CASSHDSPNTGELFF.

CDR3 nucleotide sequence: TGTGCCAGTAGTATCGACTCCTTTCCGGAGCTGTTTTTT. It yields the protein CASSIDSFPELFF. J is TRBJ2-2 and V is TRBV19; unclear D gene. V lost 3 bases and J 10 bases, leaving 12 bases between the germline ends. The germline gives CDR1 LNHDA, CDR2 SQIVND (reference sequence). The CDR3 is made up of 13 amino acids. Combining the CDR3 with reference TRBV19 and TRBJ2-2 gives the whole variable domain DGGITQSPKYLFRKEGQNVTLSCEQNLNHDAMYWYRQDPGQGLRLIYYSQIVNDFQKGDIAEGYSVSREKKESFPLTVTSAQKNPTAFYLCASSIDSFPELFFGEGSRLTVL.

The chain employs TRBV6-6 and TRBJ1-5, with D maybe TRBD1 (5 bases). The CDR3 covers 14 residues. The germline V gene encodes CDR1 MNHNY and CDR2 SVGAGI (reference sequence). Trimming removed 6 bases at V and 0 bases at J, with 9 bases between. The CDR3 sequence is CASSQGNSNQPQHF. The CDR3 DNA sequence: TGTGCCAGCAGCCAGGGAAATAGCAATCAGCCCCAGCATTTT.

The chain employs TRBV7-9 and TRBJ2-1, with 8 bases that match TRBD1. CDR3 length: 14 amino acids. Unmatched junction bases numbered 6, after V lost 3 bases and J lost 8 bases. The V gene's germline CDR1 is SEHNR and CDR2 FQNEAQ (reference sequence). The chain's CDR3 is CASSFDRGSDEQFF. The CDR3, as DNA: TGTGCCAGCAGCTTCGACAGGGGCAGCGATGAGCAGTTCTTC.

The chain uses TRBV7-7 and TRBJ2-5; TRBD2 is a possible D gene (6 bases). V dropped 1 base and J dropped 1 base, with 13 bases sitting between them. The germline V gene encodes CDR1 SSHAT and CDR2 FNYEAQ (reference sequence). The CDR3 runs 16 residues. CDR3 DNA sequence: TGTGCCAGCAGCTTAGTGGCGGGACCGCCCCAAGAGACCCAGTACTTC. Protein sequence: CASSLVAGPPQETQYF.

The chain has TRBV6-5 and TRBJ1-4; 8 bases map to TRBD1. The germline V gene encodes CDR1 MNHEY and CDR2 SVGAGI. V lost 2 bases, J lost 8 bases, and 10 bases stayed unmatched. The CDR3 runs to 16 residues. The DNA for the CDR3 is TGTGCCAGCAGTTACACAGAGACAGGGGCCGGGGAAAAACTGTTTTTT. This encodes CASSYTETGAGEKLFF.

The CDR3 sequence: CASSYDRIVQPQHF. The CDR3 nucleotides read TGTGCCAGCAGTTATGACAGGATCGTTCAGCCCCAGCATTTT. The rearrangement uses TRBV27 and TRBJ1-5, with D possibly being TRBD1 (6 bases). The CDR3 covers 14 residues. Deletions cut 4 bases from V and 6 bases from J, with 13 bases between. The germline CDR1 and CDR2 sequences are MNHEY and SMNVEV (reference sequence).

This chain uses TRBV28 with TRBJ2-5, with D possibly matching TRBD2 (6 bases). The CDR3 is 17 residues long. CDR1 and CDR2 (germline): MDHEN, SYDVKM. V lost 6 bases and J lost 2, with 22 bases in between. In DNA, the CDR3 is TGTGCCAGCAGGCTGGGAGGATCCATCTCCGCACAAGAGACCCAGTACTTC. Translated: CASRLGGSISAQETQYF.

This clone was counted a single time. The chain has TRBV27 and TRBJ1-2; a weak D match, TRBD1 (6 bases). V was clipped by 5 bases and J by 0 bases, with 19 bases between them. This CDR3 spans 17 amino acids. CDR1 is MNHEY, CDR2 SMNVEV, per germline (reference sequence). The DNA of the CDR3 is TGTGCCAGCAGTCGACTACGAGGGGGAATGACTAACTATGGCTACACCTTC. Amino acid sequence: CASSRLRGGMTNYGYTF.

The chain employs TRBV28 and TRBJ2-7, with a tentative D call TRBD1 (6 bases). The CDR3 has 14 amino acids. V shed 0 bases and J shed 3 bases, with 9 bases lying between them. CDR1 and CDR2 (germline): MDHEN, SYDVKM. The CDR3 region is CASSLWDSVYEQYF. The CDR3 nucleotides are TGTGCCAGCAGTTTATGGGACAGCGTCTACGAGCAGTACTTC.

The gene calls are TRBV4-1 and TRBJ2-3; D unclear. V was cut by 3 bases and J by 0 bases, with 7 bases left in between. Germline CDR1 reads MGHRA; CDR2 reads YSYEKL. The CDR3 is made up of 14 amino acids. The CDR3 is CASSHATSTDTQYF. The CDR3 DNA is TGCGCCAGCAGCCACGCCACAAGCACAGATACGCAGTATTTT.

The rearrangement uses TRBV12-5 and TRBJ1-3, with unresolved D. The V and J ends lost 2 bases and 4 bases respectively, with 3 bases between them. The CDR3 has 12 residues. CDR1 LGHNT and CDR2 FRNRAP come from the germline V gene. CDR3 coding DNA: TGTGCTAGTGGTTTGATGGGAAACACCATATATTTT. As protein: CASGLMGNTIYF.

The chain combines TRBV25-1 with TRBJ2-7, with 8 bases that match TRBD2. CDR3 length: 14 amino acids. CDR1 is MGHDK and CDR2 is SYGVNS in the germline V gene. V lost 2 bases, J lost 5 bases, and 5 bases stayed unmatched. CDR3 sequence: CASSEPGGPDEQYF. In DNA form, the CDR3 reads TGTGCCAGCAGTGAACCGGGAGGGCCAGACGAGCAGTACTTC.

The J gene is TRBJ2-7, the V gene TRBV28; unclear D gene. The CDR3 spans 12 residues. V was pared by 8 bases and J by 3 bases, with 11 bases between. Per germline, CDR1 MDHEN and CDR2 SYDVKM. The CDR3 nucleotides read TGTGCCAGCGGGTCGACCTTCTACGAGCAGTACTTC. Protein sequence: CASGSTFYEQYF.

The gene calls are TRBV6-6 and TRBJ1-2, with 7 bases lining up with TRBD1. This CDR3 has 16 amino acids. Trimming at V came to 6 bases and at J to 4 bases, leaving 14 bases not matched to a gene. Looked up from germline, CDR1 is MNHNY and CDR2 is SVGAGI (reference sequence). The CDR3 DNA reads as TGTGCCAGCAGCCTCGTCTGGACAGGCGAGGGCTATGGCTACACCTTC. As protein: CASSLVWTGEGYGYTF.

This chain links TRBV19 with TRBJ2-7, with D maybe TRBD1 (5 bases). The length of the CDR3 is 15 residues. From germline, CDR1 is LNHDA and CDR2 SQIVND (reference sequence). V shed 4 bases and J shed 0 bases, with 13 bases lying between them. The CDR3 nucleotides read TGTGCCAGTAGTACACAGGCCTCGGGCTCCTACGAGCAGTACTTC. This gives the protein CASSTQASGSYEQYF.